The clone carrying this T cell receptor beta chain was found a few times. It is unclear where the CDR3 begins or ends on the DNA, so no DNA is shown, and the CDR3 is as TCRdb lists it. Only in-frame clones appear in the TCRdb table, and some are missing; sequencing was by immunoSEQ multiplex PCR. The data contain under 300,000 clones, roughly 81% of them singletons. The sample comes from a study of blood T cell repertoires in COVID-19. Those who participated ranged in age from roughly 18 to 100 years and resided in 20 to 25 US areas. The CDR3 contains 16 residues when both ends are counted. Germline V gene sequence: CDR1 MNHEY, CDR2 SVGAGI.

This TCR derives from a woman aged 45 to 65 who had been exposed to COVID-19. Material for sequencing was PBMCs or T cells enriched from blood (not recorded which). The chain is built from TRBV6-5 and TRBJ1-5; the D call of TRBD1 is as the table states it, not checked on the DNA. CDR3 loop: CASSSSTGNSNQPQHF.